The next 20 T cell receptor beta chains were all read from a single sample in a study of OX40 agonist ivuxolimab in advanced cancers. Some clones are missing from TCRdb's copy, which holds only in-frame ones; the method was immunoSEQ multiplex PCR. The table includes around 41,000 clones, roughly 90% detected once. This specimen consisted of CD4+ or CD8+ T cells sorted from blood, obtained in a trial of the OX40 agonist ivuxolimab. The receptors were sampled from an adult with an advanced solid tumor such as melanoma, head and neck, liver or kidney cancer.

V and J are TRBV6-1 and TRBJ2-1; possible D gene TRBD1, 6 bases. Trimming took off 4 bases at V and 4 bases at J, with 17 bases between the two ends. Germline CDR1 is MNHNS and CDR2 is SASEGT. The CDR3 is 16 residues long. The CDR3 bases are TGTGCCAGCAGTGGCCAGGGGCGAATTACTTACAATGAGCAGTTCTTC. This sequence encodes CASSGQGRITYNEQFF.

The chain couples TRBV4-1 to TRBJ2-3, with 7 bases fitting TRBD1. Trimming took 7 bases from V and 0 from J; bases not matched to a gene: 4. The germline gives CDR1 MGHRA, CDR2 YSYEKL. There are 14 residues in the CDR3. The CDR3 DNA is TGCGCCAGCAAGGGACAGCCTAGCACAGATACGCAGTATTTT. Translation gives CASKGQPSTDTQYF.

V and J are TRBV28 and TRBJ1-1, with a possible D match to TRBD1 (6 bases). The CDR3 covers 15 residues. V dropped 7 bases and J dropped 5 bases, with 20 bases sitting between them. Looked up from germline, CDR1 is MDHEN and CDR2 is SYDVKM. CDR3 DNA: TGTGCCAGCATCCCCCCGGGGGGGCTAAGAACTGAAGCTTTCTTT. Translating it yields CASIPPGGLRTEAFF.

The rearrangement joins TRBV7-9 to TRBJ2-7; 9 bases agree with TRBD1. The CDR3 extends over 16 amino acids. Germline assignment: CDR1 SEHNR and CDR2 FQNEAQ (reference sequence). J lost 7 bases, V lost 2 bases, and 12 bases had no gene match. The CDR3 DNA sequence: TGTGCCAGCAGCTTAAAGGGGACAGGGACTCCGGGGGAGCAGTACTTC. This gives the protein CASSLKGTGTPGEQYF.

The V call is TRBV29-1, the J call TRBJ2-2; D is uncertain. The CDR3 extends over 12 amino acids. Germline V gene lookup returns CDR1 SQVTM and CDR2 ANQGSEA. V was shortened by 3 bases and J by 7 bases, with 9 bases between the two germline ends. CDR3 in DNA: TGCAGCGTTGAGATGTGGGGCGGGGAGCTGTTTTTT. As protein: CSVEMWGGELFF.

The CDR3 DNA follows: TGTGCCAGCAGCTTGTGTTTTATTGCCAAATTCTCTGGAAACACCATATATTTT. As protein: CASSLCFIAKFSGNTIYF. V is TRBV5-5 and J is TRBJ1-3; D is uncertain. V lost 1 base and J 0 bases, leaving 17 bases between the germline ends. Germline assignment: CDR1 SGHKS and CDR2 YYEKEE (reference sequence). The CDR3 totals 18 residues.

The chain links TRBV14 to TRBJ2-1, with 7 bases matching TRBD2. J gave up 1 base and V 2 bases, and 5 bases lay outside the gene matches. The germline V gene has CDR1 SGHDN and CDR2 FVKESK. The CDR3 sequence is 16 residues long. In DNA form, the CDR3 reads TGTGCCAGCAGCCAACGCCGGGGAGGGTCCTACAATGAGCAGTTCTTC. The encoded protein is CASSQRRGGSYNEQFF.

This clone has only a few counts. V and J are TRBV15 and TRBJ2-7; the D gene is possibly TRBD2 (6 bases). With 1 base removed from V and 6 bases from J, the gap between germline ends came to 13 bases. The CDR3 runs 14 residues. The V gene's germline CDR1 is LNHNV and CDR2 YYDKDF (reference sequence). This chain's CDR3 is CATSRGLEIPEQYF. The CDR3 coding sequence is TGTGCCACCAGCAGAGGACTAGAAATCCCCGAGCAGTACTTC.

The sample holds one count of this clone. CDR3 DNA: TGTGCCAGCACCAACTGGGGGTCGGAAGAGACCCAGTACTTC. This sequence encodes CASTNWGSEETQYF. The V gene is TRBV27, the J gene TRBJ2-5, with D perhaps given as TRBD1 or TRBD2 (5 bases each). The CDR3 totals 14 residues. Germline assignment: CDR1 MNHEY and CDR2 SMNVEV (reference sequence). The V end lost 7 bases, the J end lost 3 bases, and 15 bases lay between the germline ends.

This chain joins TRBV6-6 and TRBJ2-1; D gene ambiguous. Trimming took off 5 bases at V and 4 bases at J, with 12 bases between the two ends. The CDR3 spans 14 residues. Germline values: CDR1 MNHNY, CDR2 SVGAGI (reference sequence). The CDR3 reads CASSPLREYNEQFF. The CDR3 DNA is TGTGCCAGCAGTCCACTTAGGGAATACAATGAGCAGTTCTTC.

V usage is TRBV30 and J usage is TRBJ1-5; tentative D call: TRBD1 (5 bases). Deletions cut 2 bases from V and 6 bases from J, with 11 bases between. This CDR3 spans 13 amino acids. Germline lookup yields CDR1 GTSNPN and CDR2 SVGIG (reference sequence). The CDR3 protein is CAWSTGGVQPQHF. The CDR3 bases are TGTGCCTGGAGTACTGGGGGAGTTCAGCCCCAGCATTTT. The variable domain in full, with the rest retrieved from reference TRBV30 and TRBJ1-5, is SQTIHQWPATLVQPVGSPLSLECTVEGTSNPNLYWYRQAAGRGLQLLFYSVGIGQISSEVPQNLSASRPQDRQFILSSKKLLLSDSGFYLCAWSTGGVQPQHFGDGTRLSIL.

The chain recombines TRBV6-1 with TRBJ2-7; a possible D gene is TRBD2 (6 bases). The germline V and J ends were trimmed by 4 bases and 6 bases, with 19 bases remaining between them. The length of the CDR3 is 15 residues. CDR1 is MNHNS, CDR2 SASEGT, per germline. CDR3: CASSATTSLLSEQYF. Here the CDR3 DNA reads TGTGCCAGCAGTGCCACTACTAGCCTACTTTCCGAGCAGTACTTC.

The chain carries TRBV19 and TRBJ2-7; weak D call: TRBD2 (5 bases). The CDR3 runs 14 residues. Trimming left V 3 bases short and J 1 base short, with 10 bases between. The V gene's germline CDR1 is LNHDA and CDR2 SQIVND (reference sequence). The CDR3 DNA sequence: TGTGCCAGTAGTATCTCCCGGGGTTCCTACGAGCAGTACTTC. Translation gives CASSISRGSYEQYF.

In regard to this clone: At one boundary the junction diverges from the germline segment, which might be a read error. This chain links TRBV5-1 with TRBJ1-5; D is possibly TRBD1 (6 bases). The CDR3 is 15 residues long. In germline, CDR1 is SGHRS, CDR2 YFSETQ. The CDR3 here is CASSWGQGKGQPQHF. The CDR3 region has the DNA TGTGCCAGCAGCTGGGGCCAGGGGAAGGGTCAGCCCCAGCATTTT.

V usage is TRBV7-9 and J usage is TRBJ1-5, with TRBD1 matching over 8 bases. This CDR3 is built from 15 residues. Per the germline V gene, CDR1 is SEHNR and CDR2 is FQNEAQ (reference sequence). With V trimmed by 1 base and J by 4 bases, 3 bases remained unmatched. The CDR3 DNA sequence: TGTGCCAGCAGCTTAGGACGACAGGGGAATCAGCCCCAGCATTTT. This codes for CASSLGRQGNQPQHF.

The rearrangement joins TRBV7-8 to TRBJ1-6; possibly TRBD1 for D (5 bases). The ends were cut back, 5 bases at V and 7 bases at J, with 15 bases in the middle. Germline-derived CDR1 and CDR2 are SGHVS and FQNEAQ. The CDR3 runs 15 residues. Here the CDR3 reads CASSPYPGQNSPLHF. The CDR3 nucleotides are TGTGCCAGCAGCCCCTACCCGGGGCAGAATTCACCCCTCCACTTT.

This chain links TRBV6-6 with TRBJ2-7; the D is unclear. The CDR3 spans 14 residues. CDR1 MNHNY and CDR2 SVGAGI come from the germline V gene (reference sequence). Trimming cost V 0 bases and J 2 bases, with 8 bases left between them. CDR3 residues: CASSYSASPYEQYF. Here the CDR3 DNA reads TGTGCCAGCAGTTACTCGGCTAGTCCCTACGAGCAGTACTTC.

The chain has TRBV4-1 and TRBJ2-3, with 9 bases aligning to TRBD2. The CDR3 totals 15 residues. Germline CDR1 MGHRA, CDR2 YSYEKL. Germline trimming cut 4 bases from V and 7 bases from J; bases unmatched to any gene: 9. This CDR3 reads CASSRTGTSTYTQYF. CDR3 in DNA: TGCGCCAGCAGCCGCACCGGGACTAGCACGTATACGCAGTATTTT.

The CDR3 region is CASSQDAPIGPQHF. The CDR3 coding sequence is TGCGCCAGCAGCCAAGACGCACCGATTGGGCCCCAGCATTTT. The chain has TRBV4-1 and TRBJ1-5; D uncertain. The length of the CDR3 is 14 residues. The germline V gene encodes CDR1 MGHRA and CDR2 YSYEKL. The V end was cut by 0 bases, the J end by 9 bases, with 12 bases between.

V usage is TRBV6-1 and J usage is TRBJ2-1; TRBD2 might be the D (6 bases). V shed 1 base and J shed 8 bases, with 21 bases lying between them. From germline, CDR1 is MNHNS and CDR2 SASEGT. The CDR3 sequence is 17 residues long. CDR3 in amino acids: CASSEGGIGGLWDEQFF. The DNA for the CDR3 is TGTGCCAGCAGTGAAGGGGGTATCGGGGGACTTTGGGATGAGCAGTTCTTC.